The 30 T cell receptor beta chains listed next were all sequenced from one sample in a study of identical twins. TCRdb re-derived calls from the 5' RACE reads in MiXCR, one entry per CDR3 protein. The sample has approximately 1.8 million distinct CDR3 sequences, under 35% seen once. The specimen sequenced was cord blood. These receptors were taken from a newborn girl in good health.

The chain joins TRBV24-1 to TRBJ2-2; 8 bases map to TRBD2. With 3 bases clipped from V and 7 bases from J, the junction kept 9 bases outside the gene matches. Germline V gene data show CDR1 as KGHDR and CDR2 as SFDVKD. This CDR3 spans 16 amino acids. This chain's CDR3 is CATSDQPGLGGGELFF. CDR3 nucleotides: TGTGCCACCAGTGATCAACCGGGACTAGGGGGCGGGGAGCTGTTTTTT.

This chain joins TRBV29-1 and TRBJ1-5; possibly TRBD1 for D (5 bases). V was clipped by 6 bases and J by 3 bases, with 15 bases between them. This CDR3 contains 14 residues. Germline V gene lookup returns CDR1 SQVTM and CDR2 ANQGSEA. The CDR3 is CSVRTQGANQPQHF. CDR3 nucleotides: TGCAGCGTCCGAACCCAGGGAGCCAATCAGCCCCAGCATTTT.

Note on this clonotype: It may be a read error: a sequence one base away is much more abundant. This chain connects TRBV10-3 to TRBJ1-2, with D perhaps TRBD1 (5 bases). Germline V gene lookup returns CDR1 ENHRY and CDR2 SYGVKD. This CDR3 comprises 13 residues. The germline V and J ends were trimmed by 2 bases and 3 bases, with 7 bases remaining between them. The CDR3 spells CAISETRDYGYTF. Here the CDR3 DNA reads TGTGCCATCAGTGAGACCAGGGACTATGGCTACACCTTC.

This chain joins TRBV5-1 and TRBJ2-5; perhaps TRBD1 as D (6 bases). The germline CDR1 and CDR2 sequences are SGHRS and YFSETQ. Trimming stripped 4 bases from V and 1 base from J, with 14 bases between. The length of the CDR3 is 15 residues. The CDR3 here is CASSGTGSRQETQYF. The DNA of the CDR3 is TGCGCCAGCAGCGGAACAGGGTCCCGCCAAGAGACCCAGTACTTC.

The table lists this clonotype with a few counts. V is TRBV20-1 and J is TRBJ1-5; tentatively, D is TRBD1 (6 bases). This CDR3 region has 15 residues. V lost 0 bases and J 4 bases, leaving 13 bases between the germline ends. Germline-derived CDR1 and CDR2 are DFQATT and SNEGSKA (reference sequence). CDR3 residues: CSARDLQGRNQPQHF. DNA of the CDR3: TGCAGTGCTAGAGATCTACAGGGCCGTAATCAGCCCCAGCATTTT.

This clonotype was detected many times. The chain employs TRBV29-1 and TRBJ2-5; D remains unclear. The germline V gene has CDR1 SQVTM and CDR2 ANQGSEA. Trimming stripped 4 bases from V and 2 bases from J, with 5 bases between. The CDR3 consists of 11 residues. CDR3 nucleotide sequence: TGCAGCGTTGTACCGCAAGAGACCCAGTACTTC. Translating gives CSVVPQETQYF.

The rearrangement uses TRBV5-1 and TRBJ1-2; tentatively, D is TRBD1 (5 bases). This CDR3 spans 13 amino acids. The germline V gene encodes CDR1 SGHRS and CDR2 YFSETQ. Trimming removed 4 bases from V and 4 bases from J, with 11 bases in between. The CDR3 sequence: CASSRWGSYGYTF. CDR3 coding DNA: TGCGCCAGCAGCCGATGGGGGAGCTATGGCTACACCTTC. The variable domain in full, with the rest retrieved from reference TRBV5-1 and TRBJ1-2, is KAGVTQTPRYLIKTRGQQVTLSCSPISGHRSVSWYQQTPGQGLQFLFEYFSETQRNKGNFPGRFSGRQFSNSRSEMNVSTLELGDSALYLCASSRWGSYGYTFGSGTRLTVV.

This clonotype was found a few times. As DNA, the CDR3 is TGTGCCAGCAGTGAATGGGGGGCGACGGCCGAGCAGTACTTC. It codes for CASSEWGATAEQYF. This chain joins TRBV25-1 and TRBJ2-7; D is tentatively TRBD1 or TRBD2 (6 bases each). This CDR3 is built from 14 residues. The germline V and J ends were trimmed by 1 base and 6 bases, with 13 bases remaining between them. From germline, CDR1 is MGHDK and CDR2 SYGVNS.

The rearrangement links TRBV5-5 to TRBJ2-3; D might be TRBD1 (5 bases). CDR3 size: 16 residues. The germline gives CDR1 SGHKS, CDR2 YYEKEE (reference sequence). Trimming shortened V by 0 bases and J by 2 bases, and 13 bases separated the two germline ends. The CDR3 nucleotides read TGTGCCAGCAGCTTGGCCTTTTCAGGGATCACAGATACGCAGTATTTT. Translating gives CASSLAFSGITDTQYF.

V gene TRBV29-1 combines with J gene TRBJ2-7, with D unresolved. The CDR3 length is 12 residues. V lost 4 bases, J lost 0 bases, and 7 bases lay in between. Germline V lookup: CDR1 SQVTM, CDR2 ANQGSEA. In nucleotides, the CDR3 is TGCAGCGTTGGGAAAACCTCCTACGAGCAGTACTTC. Amino acids: CSVGKTSYEQYF.

The genes are TRBV3-1 and TRBJ2-1; 7 positions match TRBD2. Matching the DNA end better, TRBJ2-7 makes the J call doubtful. This CDR3 spans 15 amino acids. Germline CDR1 reads LGHDT; CDR2 reads YNNKEL (reference sequence). CDR3: CASSPTSLPYNEQYF. The DNA of the CDR3 is TGTGCCAGCAGCCCGACTAGCCTACCCTACAATGAGCAGTACTTC.

This clonotype was recorded at least ten times. The DNA for the CDR3 is TGTGCCAGCAGTTTTCAGAACACAGATACGCAGTATTTT. Translation: CASSFQNTDTQYF. The chain combines TRBV12-3 or TRBV12-4 with TRBJ2-3; D remains ambiguous. The CDR3 has 13 residues. The V end was cut by 3 bases, the J end by 2 bases, with 6 bases between.

The genes are TRBV27 and TRBJ2-1, with 7 bases aligning to TRBD1. CDR1 is MNHEY and CDR2 is SMNVEV in the germline V gene (reference sequence). Unmatched junction bases numbered 5, after V lost 5 bases and J lost 7 bases. This CDR3 has 13 amino acids. The DNA for the CDR3 is TGTGCCAGCAGTGTAGGGGGCTGGAATGAGCAGTTCTTC. Its protein is CASSVGGWNEQFF.

The V call is TRBV5-1, the J call TRBJ2-3, with 7 bases that match TRBD1. Trimming removed 2 bases from V and 4 bases from J; junction bases left unmatched: 4. CDR1 and CDR2 (germline): SGHRS, YFSETQ. CDR3 length equals 14 residues. The CDR3 DNA sequence: TGCGCCAGCAGCTTCGGACAGGCGGCAGATACGCAGTATTTT. It specifies CASSFGQAADTQYF.

This chain uses TRBV7-2 with TRBJ2-5; the D is unclear. CDR3 length: 16 amino acids. Between the trimmed V and J ends, which lost 1 base and 11 bases, there was a span of 23 bases. Germline V CDR1 and CDR2: SGHTA, FQGNSA. The CDR3 coding sequence is TGTGCCAGCAGCTTAGAGTTGGCTGTCTCTCACACTGAGCAGTACTTC. This sequence encodes CASSLELAVSHTEQYF.

This clonotype came up a few times. The chain links TRBV20-1 to TRBJ2-1; D is perhaps TRBD1 or TRBD2 (5 bases each). The germline CDR1 and CDR2 sequences are DFQATT and SNEGSKA (reference sequence). V dropped 8 bases and J dropped 1 base, with 18 bases sitting between them. The CDR3 is 15 amino acids. The CDR3 DNA reads TGCAGTCCGTACGTCCCGGGACGATCCTACAATGAGCAGTTCTTC. It encodes CSPYVPGRSYNEQFF.

The CDR3 region has the DNA TGTGCCAGCAGCCCGGACGTTCTGAGGGGGGAGCTGTTTTTT. As protein: CASSPDVLRGELFF. This chain connects TRBV7-2 to TRBJ2-2; D not certain. This CDR3 has 14 residues. Trimming took 5 bases from V and 8 from J, leaving 15 bases between them. Germline V gene data show CDR1 as SGHTA and CDR2 as FQGNSA. The whole variable domain, remainder taken from reference TRBV7-2 and TRBJ2-2, is GAGVSQSPSNKVTEKGKDVELRCDPISGHTALYWYRQSLGQGLEFLIYFQGNSAPDKSGLPSDRFSAERTGGSVSTLTIQRTQQEDSAVYLCASSPDVLRGELFFGEGSRLTVL.

The rearrangement joins TRBV27 to TRBJ1-2; 8 nucleotides align to TRBD1. Trimming at V came to 5 bases and at J to 7 bases, leaving 12 bases not matched to a gene. Germline V gene sequence: CDR1 MNHEY, CDR2 SMNVEV (reference sequence). This CDR3 contains 15 residues. CDR3 sequence (DNA): TGTGCCAGCAGTCCCTACGGGAACAGGGGGGCTGGCTACACCTTC. The encoded protein is CASSPYGNRGAGYTF.

CDR3 DNA: TGTGCCAGCAGCAAAGCGGACACAGATACGCAGTATTTT. Amino acid sequence: CASSKADTDTQYF. The gene calls are TRBV21-1 and TRBJ2-3. TRBV21-1 counts as a pseudogene. The CDR3 has 13 amino acids.

The V gene is TRBV20-1, the J gene TRBJ2-1; 11 bases line up with TRBD1. V gave up 4 bases and J gave up 4 bases; unmatched junction bases: 6. Germline V gene data show CDR1 as DFQATT and CDR2 as SNEGSKA (reference sequence). The CDR3 extends over 15 amino acids. CDR3 DNA sequence: TGCAGTGCTAAAACCGGGACAGGGGGTTACAATGAGCAGTTCTTC. Encoded protein: CSAKTGTGGYNEQFF.

This clonotype was seen more than once but under ten times. The chain recombines TRBV27 with TRBJ2-7; D is perhaps TRBD2 (7 bases). Germline CDR1 reads MNHEY; CDR2 reads SMNVEV (reference sequence). Trimming took off 4 bases at V and 4 bases at J, with 14 bases between the two ends. This CDR3 has 14 residues. This CDR3 reads CASSSSGGGYEQYF. The CDR3, as DNA: TGTGCCAGCAGTTCTAGCGGAGGGGGGTACGAGCAGTACTTC.

This clonotype has more than one count but fewer than ten. This chain uses TRBV11-2 with TRBJ1-1; 7 bases fit TRBD1. The CDR3 length is 15 residues. CDR1 and CDR2 from the germline V gene are SGHAT and FQNNGV. With V trimmed by 1 base and J by 1 base, 3 bases remained unmatched. DNA of the CDR3: TGTGCCAGCAGCTTAGTATGGACAGGGAACACTGAAGCTTTCTTT. This codes for CASSLVWTGNTEAFF.

With regard to this clonotype: Compared with germline, one end of the junction differs, possibly owing to a read error. The V and J genes are TRBV2 and TRBJ2-1; 11 bases agree with TRBD1. Germline V gives CDR1 SNHLY, CDR2 FYNNEI. There are 14 residues in the CDR3. In DNA form, the CDR3 reads TGTGCCACCATGCCGGGACAGGGGGACAATGAGCAGTTATTC. This sequence encodes CATMPGQGDNEQLF.

The chain has TRBV12-3 or TRBV12-4 and TRBJ2-1; maybe TRBD1 (5 bases). The CDR3 runs to 16 residues. Trimming left V 3 bases short and J 0 bases short, with 12 bases between. As DNA, the CDR3 is TGTGCCAGCAGTTTCCCCGGACATAGCTCCTACAATGAGCAGTTCTTC. It yields the protein CASSFPGHSSYNEQFF.

This sequence joins TRBV20-1 and TRBJ2-1; D gene unclear. The CDR3 spans 11 residues. Germline V gives CDR1 DFQATT, CDR2 SNEGSKA (reference sequence). The CDR3 DNA reads as TGCGTTTGGCCATCCTACAATGAGCAGTTCTTC. It is translated as CVWPSYNEQFF.

The chain carries TRBV6-4 and TRBJ2-4; a possible D gene is TRBD1 (5 bases). The CDR3 runs 18 residues. The germline CDR1 and CDR2 sequences are MRHNA and SNTAGT. Trimming removed 0 bases at V and 1 base at J, with 16 bases between. The CDR3 DNA reads as TGTGCCAGCAGTGACTCACTTCCAGGGCGCCTGGCCAAAAACATTCAGTACTTC. This encodes CASSDSLPGRLAKNIQYF.

V and J are TRBV10-1 and TRBJ2-7; D unclear. The germline V gene has CDR1 WNHNN and CDR2 SYGVQD (reference sequence). Trimming shortened V by 0 bases and J by 2 bases, and 8 bases separated the two germline ends. CDR3 size: 14 residues. In nucleotides, the CDR3 is TGCGCCAGCAGTGAGTCGTTGGTTGCCTACGAGCAGTACTTC. Translated, it gives CASSESLVAYEQYF.

V usage is TRBV5-1 and J usage is TRBJ1-2; D unclear. The CDR3 sequence is 14 residues long. Looked up from germline, CDR1 is SGHRS and CDR2 is YFSETQ. V gave up 2 bases and J gave up 6 bases, with 14 bases separating them. The CDR3 protein is CASSLLGARDGYTF. CDR3 coding DNA: TGCGCCAGCAGCTTACTCGGCGCGCGGGATGGCTACACCTTC.

The rearrangement uses TRBV2 and TRBJ1-1; possibly TRBD1 for D (6 bases). V was cut by 10 bases and J by 1 base, with 16 bases left in between. The CDR3 extends over 14 amino acids. Germline V gene lookup returns CDR1 SNHLY and CDR2 FYNNEI. The CDR3 nucleotides read TGTGCCACCACGATCGGGGGCCCGAACACTGAAGCTTTCTTT. Protein sequence: CATTIGGPNTEAFF.

The V and J genes are TRBV5-1 and TRBJ1-3; the D is unclear. V lost 5 bases, J lost 0 bases, and 12 bases lay in between. The CDR3 is 15 residues long. Per germline, CDR1 SGHRS and CDR2 YFSETQ. The CDR3 sequence is CASRFTVFSGNTIYF. Here the CDR3 DNA reads TGCGCCAGCAGGTTCACGGTCTTCTCTGGAAACACCATATATTTT.